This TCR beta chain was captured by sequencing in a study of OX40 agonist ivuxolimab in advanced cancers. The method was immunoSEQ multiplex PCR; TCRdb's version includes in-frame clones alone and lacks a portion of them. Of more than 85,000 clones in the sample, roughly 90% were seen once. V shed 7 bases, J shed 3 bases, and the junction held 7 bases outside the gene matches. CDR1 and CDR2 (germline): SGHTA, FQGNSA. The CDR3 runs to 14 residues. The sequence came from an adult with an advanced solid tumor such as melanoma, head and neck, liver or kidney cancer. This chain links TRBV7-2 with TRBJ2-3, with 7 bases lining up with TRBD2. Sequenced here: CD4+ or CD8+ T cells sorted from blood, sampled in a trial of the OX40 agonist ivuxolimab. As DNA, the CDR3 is TGTGCCAGCAAACCGGGGAGGGTAACAGATACGCAGTATTTT. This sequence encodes CASKPGRVTDTQYF.